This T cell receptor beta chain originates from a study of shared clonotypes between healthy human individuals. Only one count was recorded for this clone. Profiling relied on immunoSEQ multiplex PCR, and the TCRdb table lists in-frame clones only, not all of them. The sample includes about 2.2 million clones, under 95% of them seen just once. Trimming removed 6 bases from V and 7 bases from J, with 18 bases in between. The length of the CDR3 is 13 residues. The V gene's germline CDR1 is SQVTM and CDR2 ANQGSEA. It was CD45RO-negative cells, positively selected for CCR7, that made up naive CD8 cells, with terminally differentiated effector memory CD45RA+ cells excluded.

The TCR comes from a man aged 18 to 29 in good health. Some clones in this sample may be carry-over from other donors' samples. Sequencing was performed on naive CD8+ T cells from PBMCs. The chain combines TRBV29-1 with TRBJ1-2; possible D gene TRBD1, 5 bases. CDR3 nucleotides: TGCAGCGTGCGGCCCGGGGACGTCACTGGCTACACCTTC. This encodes CSVRPGDVTGYTF.